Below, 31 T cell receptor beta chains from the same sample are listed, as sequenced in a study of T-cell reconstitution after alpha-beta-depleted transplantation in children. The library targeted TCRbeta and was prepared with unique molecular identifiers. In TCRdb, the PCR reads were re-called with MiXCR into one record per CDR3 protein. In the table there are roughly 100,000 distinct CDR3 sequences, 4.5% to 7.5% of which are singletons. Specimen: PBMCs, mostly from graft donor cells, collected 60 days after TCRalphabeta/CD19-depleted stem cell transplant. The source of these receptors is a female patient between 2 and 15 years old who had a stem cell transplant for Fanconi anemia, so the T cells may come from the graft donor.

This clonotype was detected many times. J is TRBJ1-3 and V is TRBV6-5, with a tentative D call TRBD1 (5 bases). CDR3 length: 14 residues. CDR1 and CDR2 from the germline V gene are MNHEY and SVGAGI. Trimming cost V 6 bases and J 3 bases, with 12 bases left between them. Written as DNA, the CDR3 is TGTGCCAGCAGGACACAGGATCGTGGAAACACCATATATTTT. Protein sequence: CASRTQDRGNTIYF.

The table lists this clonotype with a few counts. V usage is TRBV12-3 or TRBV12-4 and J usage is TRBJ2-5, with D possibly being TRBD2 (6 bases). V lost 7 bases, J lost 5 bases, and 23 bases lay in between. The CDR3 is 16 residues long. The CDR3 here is CASTYLSGRSSETQYF. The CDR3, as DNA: TGTGCCAGCACTTATTTGAGCGGGCGATCTTCGGAGACCCAGTACTTC.

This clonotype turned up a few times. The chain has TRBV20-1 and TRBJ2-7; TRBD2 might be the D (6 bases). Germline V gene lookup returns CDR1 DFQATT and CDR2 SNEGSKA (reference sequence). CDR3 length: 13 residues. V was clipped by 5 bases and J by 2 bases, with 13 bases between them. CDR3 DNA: TGCAGTGCTTTTCTAGCGATAACCTACGAGCAGTACTTC. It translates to CSAFLAITYEQYF.

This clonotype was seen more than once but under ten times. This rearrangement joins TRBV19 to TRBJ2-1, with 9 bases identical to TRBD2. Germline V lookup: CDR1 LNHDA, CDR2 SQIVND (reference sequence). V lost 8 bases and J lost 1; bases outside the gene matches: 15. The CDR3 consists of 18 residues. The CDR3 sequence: CASLNSGGTSGSYNEQFF. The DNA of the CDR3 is TGTGCCAGTTTGAATAGCGGGGGTACCAGTGGGTCCTACAATGAGCAGTTCTTC.

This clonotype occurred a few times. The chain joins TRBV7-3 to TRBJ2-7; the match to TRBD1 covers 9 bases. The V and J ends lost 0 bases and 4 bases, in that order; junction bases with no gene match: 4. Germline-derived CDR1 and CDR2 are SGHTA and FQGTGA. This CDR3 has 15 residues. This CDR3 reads CASSLTKTGGYEQYF. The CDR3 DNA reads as TGTGCCAGCAGCTTAACCAAGACAGGGGGGTACGAGCAGTACTTC.

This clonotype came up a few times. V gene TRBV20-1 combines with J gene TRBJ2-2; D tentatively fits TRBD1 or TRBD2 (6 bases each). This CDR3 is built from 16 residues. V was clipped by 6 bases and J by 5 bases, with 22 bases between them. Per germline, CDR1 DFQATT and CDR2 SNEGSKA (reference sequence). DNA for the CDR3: TGCAGTGCCGGGGTGGGGGGCAACCGATTGACCGGGGAGCTGTTTTTT. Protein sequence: CSAGVGGNRLTGELFF.

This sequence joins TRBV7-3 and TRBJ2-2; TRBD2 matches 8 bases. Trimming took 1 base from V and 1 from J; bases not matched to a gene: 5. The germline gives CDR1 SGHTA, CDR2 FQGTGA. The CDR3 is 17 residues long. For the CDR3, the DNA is TGTGCCAGCAGCTTAAGGCCGCGGGGGGTGAACACCGGGGAGCTGTTTTTT. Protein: CASSLRPRGVNTGELFF.

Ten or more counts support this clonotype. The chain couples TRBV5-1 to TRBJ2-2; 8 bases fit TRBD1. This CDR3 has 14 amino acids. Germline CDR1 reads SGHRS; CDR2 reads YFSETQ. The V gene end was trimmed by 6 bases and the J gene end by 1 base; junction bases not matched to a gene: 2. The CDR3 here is CASTGTGNTGELFF. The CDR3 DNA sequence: TGCGCCAGCACCGGGACAGGGAACACCGGGGAGCTGTTTTTT.

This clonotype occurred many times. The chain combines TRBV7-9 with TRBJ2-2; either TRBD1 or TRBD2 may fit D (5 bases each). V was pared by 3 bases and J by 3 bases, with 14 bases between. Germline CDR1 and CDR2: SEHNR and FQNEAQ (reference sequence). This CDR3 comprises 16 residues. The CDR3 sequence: CASSFETGPHTGELFF. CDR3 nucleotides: TGTGCCAGCAGCTTTGAGACGGGGCCCCACACCGGGGAGCTGTTTTTT.

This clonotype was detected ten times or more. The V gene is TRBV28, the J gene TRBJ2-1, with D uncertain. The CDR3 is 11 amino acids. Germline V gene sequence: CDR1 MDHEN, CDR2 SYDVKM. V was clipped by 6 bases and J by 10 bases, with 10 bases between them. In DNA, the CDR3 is TGTGCCAGCAGCCATATAAGGGAGCAGTTCTTC. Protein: CASSHIREQFF.

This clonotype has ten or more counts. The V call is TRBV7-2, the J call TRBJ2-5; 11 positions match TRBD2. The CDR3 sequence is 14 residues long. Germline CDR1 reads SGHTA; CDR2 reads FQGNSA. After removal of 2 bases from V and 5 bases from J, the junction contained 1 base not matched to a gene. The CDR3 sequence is CASSLPSGGETQYF. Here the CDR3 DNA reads TGTGCCAGCAGCTTACCTAGCGGGGGGGAGACCCAGTACTTC.

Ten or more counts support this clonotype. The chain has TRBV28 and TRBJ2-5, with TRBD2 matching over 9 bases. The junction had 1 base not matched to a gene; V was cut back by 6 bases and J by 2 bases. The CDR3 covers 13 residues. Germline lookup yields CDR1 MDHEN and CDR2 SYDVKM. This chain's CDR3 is CASRRGGQETQYF. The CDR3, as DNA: TGTGCCAGCAGGCGGGGGGGACAAGAGACCCAGTACTTC.

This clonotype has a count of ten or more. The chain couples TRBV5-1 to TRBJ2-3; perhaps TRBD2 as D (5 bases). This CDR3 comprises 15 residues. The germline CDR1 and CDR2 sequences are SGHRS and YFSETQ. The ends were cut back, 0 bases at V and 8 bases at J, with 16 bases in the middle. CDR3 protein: CASSLAPTSFVTQYF. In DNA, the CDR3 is TGCGCCAGCAGCTTGGCTCCTACTAGTTTCGTTACGCAGTATTTT.

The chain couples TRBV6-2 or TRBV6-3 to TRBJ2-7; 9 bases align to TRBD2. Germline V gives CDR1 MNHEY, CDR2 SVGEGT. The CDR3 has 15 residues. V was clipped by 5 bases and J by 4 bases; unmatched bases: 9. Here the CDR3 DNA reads TGTGCCAGCAGTCGCACGGGACTAGCAGGTTACGAGCAGTACTTC. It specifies CASSRTGLAGYEQYF.

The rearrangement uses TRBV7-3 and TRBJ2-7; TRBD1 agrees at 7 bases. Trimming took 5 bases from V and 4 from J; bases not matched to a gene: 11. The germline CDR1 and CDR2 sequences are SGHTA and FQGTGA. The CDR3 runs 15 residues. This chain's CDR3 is CASSQDRAAVYEQYF. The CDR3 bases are TGTGCCAGCAGCCAAGACAGGGCGGCGGTTTACGAGCAGTACTTC.

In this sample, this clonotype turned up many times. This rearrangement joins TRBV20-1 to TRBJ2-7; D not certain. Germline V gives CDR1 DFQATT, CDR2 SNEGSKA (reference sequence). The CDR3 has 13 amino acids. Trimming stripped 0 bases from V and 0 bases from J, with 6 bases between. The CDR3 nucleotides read TGCAGTGCTAGAGATCCCTCCTCCTACGAGCAGTACTTC. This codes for CSARDPSSYEQYF.

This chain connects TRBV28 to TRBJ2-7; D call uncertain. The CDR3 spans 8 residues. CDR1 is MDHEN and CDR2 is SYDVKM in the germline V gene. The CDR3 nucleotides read TGTGCCAGCAGTTTTCTATACGTG. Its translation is CASSFLYV.

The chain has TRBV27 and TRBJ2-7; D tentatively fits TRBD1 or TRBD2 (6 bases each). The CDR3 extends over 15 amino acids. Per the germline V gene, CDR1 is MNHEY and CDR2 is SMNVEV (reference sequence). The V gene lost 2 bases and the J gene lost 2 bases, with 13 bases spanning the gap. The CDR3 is CASSLAGHPTYEQYF. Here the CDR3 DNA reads TGTGCCAGCAGTTTAGCGGGACACCCCACCTACGAGCAGTACTTC.

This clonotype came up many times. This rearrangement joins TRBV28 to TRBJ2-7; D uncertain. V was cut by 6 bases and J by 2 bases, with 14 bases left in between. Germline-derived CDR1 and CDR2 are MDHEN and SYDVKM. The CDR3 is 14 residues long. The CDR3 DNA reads TGTGCCAGCAGCCCCGTGGGTGTCACCTACGAGCAGTACTTC. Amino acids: CASSPVGVTYEQYF.

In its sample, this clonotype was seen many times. The CDR3 coding sequence is TGTGCCAGCAGCGACCGGGACGGGACCTACAATGAGCAGTTCTTC. Its protein is CASSDRDGTYNEQFF. The rearrangement joins TRBV7-2 to TRBJ2-1; D may correspond to TRBD1 or TRBD2 (5 bases each). CDR3 size: 15 residues. Trimming stripped 5 bases from V and 2 bases from J, with 13 bases between. Germline V CDR1 and CDR2: SGHTA, FQGNSA.

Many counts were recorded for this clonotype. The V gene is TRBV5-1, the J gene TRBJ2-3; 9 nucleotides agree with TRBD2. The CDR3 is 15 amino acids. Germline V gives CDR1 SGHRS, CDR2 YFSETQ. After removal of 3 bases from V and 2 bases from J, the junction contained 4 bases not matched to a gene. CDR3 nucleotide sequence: TGCGCCAGCAGCTATTCTAGCGGGGCCACAGATACGCAGTATTTT. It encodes CASSYSSGATDTQYF.

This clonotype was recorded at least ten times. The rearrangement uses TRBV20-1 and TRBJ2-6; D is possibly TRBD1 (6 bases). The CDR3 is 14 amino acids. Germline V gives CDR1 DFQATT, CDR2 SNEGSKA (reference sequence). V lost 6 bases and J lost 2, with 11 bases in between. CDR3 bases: TGCAGTGCCGCCAGGGGAACTGGGGCCAACGTCCTGACTTTC. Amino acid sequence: CSAARGTGANVLTF.

The CDR3 protein is CASSLEESDTQYF. DNA of the CDR3: TGTGCCAGCAGCTTGGAAGAATCAGATACGCAGTATTTT. The chain is built from TRBV7-2 and TRBJ2-3; D call uncertain. CDR3 length: 13 amino acids. Germline-derived CDR1 and CDR2 are SGHTA and FQGNSA. V dropped 3 bases and J dropped 4 bases, with 8 bases sitting between them.

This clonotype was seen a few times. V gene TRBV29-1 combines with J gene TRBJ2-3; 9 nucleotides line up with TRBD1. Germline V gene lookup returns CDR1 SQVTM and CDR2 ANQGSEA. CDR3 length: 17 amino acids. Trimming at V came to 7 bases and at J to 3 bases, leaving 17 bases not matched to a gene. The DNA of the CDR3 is TGCAGCGCGCAGGGTTGGACAGGGGAAGGATGGACAGATACGCAGTATTTT. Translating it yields CSAQGWTGEGWTDTQYF.

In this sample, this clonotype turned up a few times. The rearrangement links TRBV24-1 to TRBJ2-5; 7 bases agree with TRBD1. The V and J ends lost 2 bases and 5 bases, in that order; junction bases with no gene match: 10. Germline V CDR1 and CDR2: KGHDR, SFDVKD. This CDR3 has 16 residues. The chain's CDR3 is CATSDSNRGLVETQYF. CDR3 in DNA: TGTGCCACCAGTGATTCTAACAGGGGTCTTGTTGAGACCCAGTACTTC.

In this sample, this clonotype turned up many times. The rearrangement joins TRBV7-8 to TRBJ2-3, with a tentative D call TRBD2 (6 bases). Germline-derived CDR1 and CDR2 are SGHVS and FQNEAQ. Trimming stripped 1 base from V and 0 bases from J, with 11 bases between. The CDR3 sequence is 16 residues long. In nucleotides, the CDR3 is TGTGCCAGCAGCTTAGGTCTAGCGTTTAGCACAGATACGCAGTATTTT. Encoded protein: CASSLGLAFSTDTQYF.

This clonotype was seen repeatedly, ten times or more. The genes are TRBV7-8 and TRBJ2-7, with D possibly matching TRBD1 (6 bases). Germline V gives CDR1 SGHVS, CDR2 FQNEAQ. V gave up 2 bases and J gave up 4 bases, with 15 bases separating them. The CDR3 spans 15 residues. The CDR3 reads CASSLWSEGEYEQYF. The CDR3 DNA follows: TGTGCCAGCAGCTTATGGAGCGAGGGGGAATACGAGCAGTACTTC. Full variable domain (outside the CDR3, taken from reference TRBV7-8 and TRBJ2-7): GAGVSQSPRYKVAKRGQDVALRCDPISGHVSLFWYQQALGQGPEFLTYFQNEAQLDKSGLPSDRFFAERPEGSVSTLKIQRTQQEDSAVYLCASSLWSEGEYEQYFGPGTRLTVT.

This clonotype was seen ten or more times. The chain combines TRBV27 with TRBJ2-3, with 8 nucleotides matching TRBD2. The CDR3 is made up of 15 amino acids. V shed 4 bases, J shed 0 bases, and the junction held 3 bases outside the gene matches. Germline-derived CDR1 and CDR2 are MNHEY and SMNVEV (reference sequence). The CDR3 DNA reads TGTGCCAGCAGTTCGCCTAGCGGGAGCACAGATACGCAGTATTTT. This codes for CASSSPSGSTDTQYF.

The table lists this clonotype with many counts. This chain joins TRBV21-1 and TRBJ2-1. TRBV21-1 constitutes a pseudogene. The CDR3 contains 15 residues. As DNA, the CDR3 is TGTGCCAGCAGCATAGGGAATAGGGTGCACAATGAGCAGTTCTTC. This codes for CASSIGNRVHNEQFF.

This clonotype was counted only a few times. The CDR3 DNA sequence: TGTGCCAGCAGTGATAGGGGGGTAGCGGGGCTGACTTACAATGAGCAGTTCTTC. It encodes CASSDRGVAGLTYNEQFF. The chain has TRBV6-1 and TRBJ2-1, with 8 nucleotides matching TRBD2. The CDR3 contains 18 residues. Germline trimming cut 3 bases from V and 4 bases from J; bases unmatched to any gene: 14. In germline, CDR1 is MNHNS, CDR2 SASEGT.

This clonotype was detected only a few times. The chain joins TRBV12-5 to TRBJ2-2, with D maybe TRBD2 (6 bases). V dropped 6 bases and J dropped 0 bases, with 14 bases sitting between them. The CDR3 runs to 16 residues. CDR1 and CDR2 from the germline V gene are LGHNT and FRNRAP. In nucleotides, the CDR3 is TGTGCTAGTGGGATCGGCGGGGCATCGAACACCGGGGAGCTGTTTTTT. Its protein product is CASGIGGASNTGELFF.